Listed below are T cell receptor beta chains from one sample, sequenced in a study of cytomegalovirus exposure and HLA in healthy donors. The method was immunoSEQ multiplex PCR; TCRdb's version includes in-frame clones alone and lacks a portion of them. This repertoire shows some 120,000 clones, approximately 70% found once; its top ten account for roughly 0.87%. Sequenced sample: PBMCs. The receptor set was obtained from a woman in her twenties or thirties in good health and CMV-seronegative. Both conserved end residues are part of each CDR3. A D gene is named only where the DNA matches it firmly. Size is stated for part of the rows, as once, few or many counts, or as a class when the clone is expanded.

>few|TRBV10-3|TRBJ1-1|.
TGTGCCATCAGCAACGGCGGGGGCGCGTCGGTATTACCCACTGAAGCTTTCTTT
CAISNGGGASVLPTEAFF
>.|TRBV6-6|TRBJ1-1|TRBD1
TGTGCCAGCAGTTCACAGGGGGGGACTGAAGCTTTCTTT
CASSSQGGTEAFF
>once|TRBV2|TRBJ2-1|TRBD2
TGTGCCAGCAGTGAAAGGCTAGCGGGAGACGGTGAGCAGTTCTTC
CASSERLAGDGEQFF
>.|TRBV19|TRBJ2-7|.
TGTGCCAGTAGTCTTACGCTCAGGGGATACGAGCAGTACTTC
CASSLTLRGYEQYF
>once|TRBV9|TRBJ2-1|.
TGTGCCAGCTCGGCAGGGGCTAATAATGAGCAGTTCTTC
CASSAGANNEQFF
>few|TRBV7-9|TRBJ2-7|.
TGTGCCAGCAGCCCCCTTCCCTCCTACGAGCAGTACTTC
CASSPLPSYEQYF
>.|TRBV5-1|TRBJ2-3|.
TGCGCCAGCAGCCGCGACACTTTCACGCAGTATTTT
CASSRDTFTQYF
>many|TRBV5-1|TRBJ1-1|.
TGCGCCAGCAGGCGCGAGCTACTAGAGAACACTGAAGCTTTCTTT
CASRRELLENTEAFF
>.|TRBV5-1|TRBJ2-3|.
TGCGCCAGCAGCGTAATAGCGGATACGCAGTATTTT
CASSVIADTQYF
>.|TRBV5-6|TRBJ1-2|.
TGTGCCAGCAGCTTGACGGGGGATATCGGCTACACCTTC
CASSLTGDIGYTF
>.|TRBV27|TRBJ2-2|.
TGTGCCAGCAGCCTCGGCAAGGAATCCCTAGACACCGGGGAGCTGTTTTTT
CASSLGKESLDTGELFF
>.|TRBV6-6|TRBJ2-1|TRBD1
TGTGCCAGCAGCGGACAGGCCCATGAGCAGTTCTTC
CASSGQAHEQFF
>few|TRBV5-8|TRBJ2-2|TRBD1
TGTGCCAGCAGCTCCCGGGACAGGGCTATAGCCGGGGAGCTGTTTTTT
CASSSRDRAIAGELFF
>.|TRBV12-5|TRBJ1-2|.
TGTGCTAGTGGTTTGTCACTGTTTGGAGGGAGCTACACCTTC
CASGLSLFGGSYTF
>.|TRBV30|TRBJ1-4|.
TGTGCCTGGGCCGACAGTATGGGTGAAAAACTGTTTTTT
CAWADSMGEKLFF
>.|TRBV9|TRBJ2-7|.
TGTGCCAGCAGCGTAGGTCAGACCTACGAGCAGTACTTC
CASSVGQTYEQYF
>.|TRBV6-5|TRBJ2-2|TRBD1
TGTGCCAGCAGGAAACAGGGGAGAAACACCGGGGAGCTGTTTTTT
CASRKQGRNTGELFF
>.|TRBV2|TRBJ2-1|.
TGTGCCAGCAGTCCCGACGGGGGTGCTCGCAATGAGCAGTTCTTC
CASSPDGGARNEQFF